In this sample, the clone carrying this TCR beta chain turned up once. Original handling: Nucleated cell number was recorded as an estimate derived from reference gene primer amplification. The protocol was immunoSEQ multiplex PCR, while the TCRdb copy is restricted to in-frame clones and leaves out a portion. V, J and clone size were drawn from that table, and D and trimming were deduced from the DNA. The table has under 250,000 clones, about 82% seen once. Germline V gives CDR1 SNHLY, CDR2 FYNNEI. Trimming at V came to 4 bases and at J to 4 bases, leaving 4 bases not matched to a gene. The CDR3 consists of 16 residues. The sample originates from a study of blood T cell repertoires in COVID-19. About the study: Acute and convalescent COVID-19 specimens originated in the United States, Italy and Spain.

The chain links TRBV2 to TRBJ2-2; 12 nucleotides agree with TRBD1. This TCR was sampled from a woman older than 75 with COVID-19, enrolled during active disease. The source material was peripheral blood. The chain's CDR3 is CASSVGQGAGTGELFF. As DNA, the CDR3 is TGTGCCAGCAGTGTGGGACAGGGGGCGGGCACCGGGGAGCTGTTTTTT.